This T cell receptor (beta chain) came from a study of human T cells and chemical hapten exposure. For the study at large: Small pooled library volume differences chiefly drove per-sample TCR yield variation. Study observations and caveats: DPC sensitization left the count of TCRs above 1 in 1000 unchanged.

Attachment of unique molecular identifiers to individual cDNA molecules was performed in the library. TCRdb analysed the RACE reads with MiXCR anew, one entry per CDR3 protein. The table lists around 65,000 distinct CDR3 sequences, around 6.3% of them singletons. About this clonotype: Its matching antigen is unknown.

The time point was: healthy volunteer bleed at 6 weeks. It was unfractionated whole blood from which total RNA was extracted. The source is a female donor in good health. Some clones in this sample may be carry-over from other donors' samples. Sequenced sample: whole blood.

As DNA, the CDR3 is TGCAGTAAACTAGCGGGAGGGCCAAAAGAGACCCAGTACTTC. The encoded protein is CSKLAGGPKETQYF. J is TRBJ2-5 and V is TRBV20-1, with 13 bases fitting TRBD2. Germline V CDR1 and CDR2: DFQATT, SNEGSKA (reference sequence). Trimming took 8 bases from V and 3 from J; bases not matched to a gene: 6. The CDR3 loop spans 14 amino acids.